A single sample gave rise to the 6 T cell receptor beta chains below, sequenced in a study of ipilimumab plus nivolumab after autologous stem cell transplantation. Using immunoSEQ multiplex PCR, the repertoire was profiled, and TCRdb retains in-frame clones only, with some absent. Of tens of thousands of clones listed, 80% to 95% are singletons. The specimen comprised PBMCs, sampled in a trial of ipilimumab plus nivolumab as post-transplant consolidation. Receptors were obtained from a male donor with multiple myeloma.

The chain employs TRBV29-1 and TRBJ2-1, with 7 bases identical to TRBD1. J was trimmed by 9 bases and V by 4 bases; bases with no gene match: 18. Per the germline V gene, CDR1 is SQVTM and CDR2 is ANQGSEA. The CDR3 totals 16 residues. CDR3: CSVVGTGDVVFSEQFF. Here the CDR3 DNA reads TGCAGCGTTGTGGGTACAGGGGACGTCGTATTTAGTGAGCAGTTCTTC.

The chain uses TRBV6-1 and TRBJ2-7, with D possibly TRBD2 on 6 matching bases. The V gene lost 6 bases and the J gene lost 6 bases, with 12 bases spanning the gap. CDR3 length: 12 amino acids. Germline values: CDR1 MNHNS, CDR2 SASEGT. CDR3 sequence reads: CASRQLAPEQYF. CDR3 nucleotides: TGTGCCAGCAGACAACTAGCCCCCGAGCAGTACTTC.

V usage is TRBV28 and J usage is TRBJ1-2; D is ambiguous. The ends were cut back, 5 bases at V and 4 bases at J, with 8 bases in the middle. This CDR3 has 12 amino acids. Germline V gene sequence: CDR1 MDHEN, CDR2 SYDVKM. The CDR3 protein is CASSGLSYGYTF. CDR3 in DNA: TGTGCCAGCAGTGGACTTAGCTATGGCTACACCTTC.

The chain links TRBV2 to TRBJ2-4, with no clear D. The V end was cut by 3 bases, the J end by 0 bases, with 9 bases between. Germline-derived CDR1 and CDR2 are SNHLY and FYNNEI. The CDR3 length is 15 residues. The chain's CDR3 is CASSEPALAKNIQYF. CDR3 bases: TGTGCCAGCAGTGAGCCGGCCTTAGCCAAAAACATTCAGTACTTC.

J is TRBJ2-1 and V is TRBV2, with D perhaps matching TRBD1 (6 bases). CDR1 and CDR2 from the germline V gene are SNHLY and FYNNEI. The CDR3 loop spans 14 amino acids. V lost 4 bases, J lost 4 bases, and 11 bases lay in between. This CDR3 reads CASSGTRGYNEQFF. CDR3 DNA sequence: TGTGCCAGCAGTGGGACCAGGGGTTACAATGAGCAGTTCTTC.

The rearrangement uses TRBV9 and TRBJ2-5, with 9 nucleotides matching TRBD2. Germline V gene data show CDR1 as SGDLS and CDR2 as YYNGEE. The CDR3 runs 16 residues. Trimming removed 0 bases from V and 4 bases from J; junction bases left unmatched: 7. As DNA, the CDR3 is TGTGCCAGCAGCGTAGGGATAGCGGGAGAGGGAGAGACCCAGTACTTC. Encoded protein: CASSVGIAGEGETQYF.